This TCR beta chain was sequenced during a study of blood T cell repertoires in COVID-19. Study as a whole: Sites across the United States, Italy and Spain contributed samples from acute and convalescent COVID-19.

Participants spanned ages about 18 to 100 years and resided in around 25 US areas. This CDR3 contains 14 residues. CDR1 is SGHTA and CDR2 is FQGTGA in the germline V gene. V lost 7 bases to trimming and J lost 8 bases; unmatched junction nucleotides: 10. This clone showed up just once. The repertoire was sequenced with immunoSEQ multiplex PCR; TCRdb's copy has only in-frame clones and lacks some. The sample includes a few hundred thousand clones, 90% to 95% of them seen just once. Sequencing used PBMCs or T cells enriched from blood (not recorded which). This TCR was recovered from a human donor in a cohort exposed to, infected with or recovered from COVID-19 (not recorded which). The donor label of this sample is uncertain. The rearrangement joins TRBV7-3 to TRBJ2-1; 8 positions agree with TRBD2. CDR3 region: CASTASGFMDEQFF. The CDR3 DNA reads TGTGCCAGCACCGCTAGCGGGTTTATGGATGAGCAGTTCTTC.